Following are 27 T cell receptor beta chains from one sample sequenced in a study of OX40 agonist ivuxolimab in advanced cancers. Assay used: immunoSEQ multiplex PCR; TCRdb lists only in-frame clones, some missing. The sample consists of more than 25,000 clones, about 81% of them appearing once. Sequenced here: CD4+ or CD8+ T cells sorted from blood, sampled in a trial of the OX40 agonist ivuxolimab. The receptors come from an adult with an advanced solid tumor such as melanoma, head and neck, liver or kidney cancer.

This clone is labeled medium-sized. The gene calls are TRBV21-1 and TRBJ2-7; TRBD1 is the table's D call and was not checked against the DNA. TRBV21-1 is a documented pseudogene. CDR3 size: 14 residues. The CDR3 sequence is CASSRDRGGYEQYF. CDR3 sequence (DNA): TGTGCCAGCAGCCGGGACAGGGGCGGCTACGAGCAGTACTTC.

The chain couples TRBV12-2 to TRBJ2-2; the listed D gene, TRBD2, was not tested against the DNA. TRBV12-2 is classified as a pseudogene. This CDR3 has 16 amino acids. The DNA of the CDR3 is TGTGCAAGTCGCTTTATACTCGGACTAGCGGTGTTTCGGCTGTTTTTT. Residues: CASRFILGLAVFRLFF.

J is TRBJ1-1 and V is TRBV4-2; D is ambiguous. The CDR3 consists of 15 residues. Germline CDR1 reads LGHNA; CDR2 reads YNFKEQ. V was trimmed by 1 base and J by 0 bases, leaving 9 bases between them. The CDR3 nucleotides read TGTGCCAGCAGCCAAGGCCCGATACTGAACACTGAAGCTTTCTTT. Translation: CASSQGPILNTEAFF.

The chain carries TRBV9 and TRBJ2-3, with a tentative D call TRBD2 (6 bases). Trimming pared 0 bases from V and 1 base from J, leaving 15 bases between. The germline V gene has CDR1 SGDLS and CDR2 YYNGEE. The CDR3 length is 17 residues. Here the CDR3 reads CASSVDPAREGTDTQYF. In nucleotides, the CDR3 is TGTGCCAGCAGCGTAGACCCAGCCAGGGAGGGCACAGATACGCAGTATTTT.

The V call is TRBV28, the J call TRBJ1-5; D remains unclear. The germline V and J ends were trimmed by 11 bases and 0 bases, with 20 bases remaining between them. This CDR3 is 16 amino acids long. Germline lookup yields CDR1 MDHEN and CDR2 SYDVKM. The DNA of the CDR3 is TGTGCCGGCGGTGATGTAGAAGTTTATAGCAATCAGCCCCAGCATTTT. Translated, it gives CAGGDVEVYSNQPQHF.

V and J are TRBV7-3 and TRBJ2-3; 14 nucleotides align to TRBD2. With V trimmed by 4 bases and J by 5 bases, 2 bases remained unmatched. Germline CDR1 and CDR2: SGHTA and FQGTGA. This CDR3 is built from 15 residues. CDR3 sequence (DNA): TGTGCCAGCAGCTCCGGGACTAGCGGGAGAGATACGCAGTATTTT. Encoded protein: CASSSGTSGRDTQYF. Combining the CDR3 with reference TRBV7-3 and TRBJ2-3 gives the whole variable domain GAGVSQTPSNKVTEKGKYVELRCDPISGHTALYWYRQSLGQGPEFLIYFQGTGAADDSGLPNDRFFAVRPEGSVSTLKIQRTERGDSAVYLCASSSGTSGRDTQYFGPGTRLTVL.

The chain combines TRBV5-8 with TRBJ2-1, with 10 positions matching TRBD1. The CDR3 consists of 17 residues. Trimming at V came to 3 bases and at J to 8 bases, leaving 14 bases not matched to a gene. The germline gives CDR1 SGHTS, CDR2 YDEGEE. CDR3 residues: CASSSYGTGEVKDEQFF. The CDR3 nucleotides read TGTGCCAGCAGCTCTTACGGGACAGGGGAAGTGAAGGATGAGCAGTTCTTC.

The rearrangement uses TRBV18 and TRBJ1-1; a weak D match, TRBD1 (6 bases). CDR3 length: 17 amino acids. V was trimmed by 1 base and J by 3 bases, leaving 18 bases between them. CDR1 is KGHSH, CDR2 LQKENI, per germline. The CDR3 sequence is CASSPRVGALWDTEAFF. The CDR3 DNA follows: TGTGCCAGCTCACCACGGGTGGGGGCGCTTTGGGACACTGAAGCTTTCTTT.

The chain uses TRBV7-2 and TRBJ1-4, with 9 bases identical to TRBD1. The V gene's germline CDR1 is SGHTA and CDR2 FQGNSA. The CDR3 spans 14 residues. Germline trimming cut 2 bases from V and 8 bases from J; bases unmatched to any gene: 3. DNA for the CDR3: TGTGCCAGCAGCTTAACAGGGGGCCGGGAAAAACTGTTTTTT. It encodes CASSLTGGREKLFF.

The chain has TRBV5-1 and TRBJ1-1; the D gene is possibly TRBD1 (5 bases). Germline CDR1 reads SGHRS; CDR2 reads YFSETQ. This CDR3 is built from 13 residues. V was shortened by 5 bases and J by 4 bases, with 12 bases between the two germline ends. The CDR3 reads CASRMGGGTEAFF. DNA for the CDR3: TGCGCCAGCAGGATGGGGGGTGGCACTGAAGCTTTCTTT.

This sequence joins TRBV4-1 and TRBJ1-3, with a weak D call TRBD1 (5 bases). There are 16 residues in the CDR3. In germline, CDR1 is MGHRA, CDR2 YSYEKL. The germline V and J ends were trimmed by 2 bases and 0 bases, with 11 bases remaining between them. CDR3 sequence reads: CASSQCPGTSGNTIYF. Written as DNA, the CDR3 is TGCGCCAGCAGCCAATGCCCAGGGACCTCTGGAAACACCATATATTTT.

The rearrangement joins TRBV13 to TRBJ2-7, with 10 bases identical to TRBD2. Germline V gene lookup returns CDR1 PRHDT and CDR2 FYEKMQ (reference sequence). V trimming: 5 bases; J trimming: 0 bases; junction bases outside the gene matches: 7. The CDR3 sequence is 16 residues long. DNA for the CDR3: TGTGCCAGCAGCCCCGGGGGGACTAGCGCCTCCTACGAGCAGTACTTC. Translated, it gives CASSPGGTSASYEQYF.

This clone was seen only a few times. J is TRBJ2-7 and V is TRBV7-4, with 7 bases identical to TRBD1. The germline gives CDR1 SGHVT, CDR2 SQSDAQ. Germline trimming cut 1 base from V and 0 bases from J; bases unmatched to any gene: 3. The CDR3 consists of 15 residues. CDR3 loop: CASSLEGTVSYEQYF. Here the CDR3 DNA reads TGTGCCAGCAGCTTAGAGGGGACAGTCTCCTACGAGCAGTACTTC.

This sequence joins TRBV5-4 and TRBJ2-7; 8 nucleotides line up with TRBD2. CDR3 length equals 14 residues. CDR1 SGHNT and CDR2 YYREEE come from the germline V gene (reference sequence). V trimming: 2 bases; J trimming: 2 bases; junction bases outside the gene matches: 3. Written as DNA, the CDR3 is TGTGCCAGCAGCTTAAGCGGGAGTCCCTACGAGCAGTACTTC. Encoded protein: CASSLSGSPYEQYF.

This clone was counted once. The chain combines TRBV4-1 with TRBJ1-5; possible D gene TRBD1, 5 bases. The germline V gene encodes CDR1 MGHRA and CDR2 YSYEKL. Trimming shortened V by 1 base and J by 3 bases, and 10 bases separated the two germline ends. This CDR3 spans 15 amino acids. The CDR3 DNA follows: TGCGCCAGCAGCCAAGGGGCAGGGTTCAATCAGCCCCAGCATTTT. Encoded protein: CASSQGAGFNQPQHF.

The sample holds one count of this clone. V and J are TRBV4-3 and TRBJ1-2; 11 bases are a match to TRBD1. The V gene end was trimmed by 1 base and the J gene end by 6 bases; junction bases not matched to a gene: 4. The germline CDR1 and CDR2 sequences are LGHNA and YSLEER. The length of the CDR3 is 15 residues. CDR3 sequence (DNA): TGCGCCAGCAGCCAAGGGGGACAGGGGGGAGATGGCTACACCTTC. Translated: CASSQGGQGGDGYTF.

The chain uses TRBV30 and TRBJ2-3, with 9 bases identical to TRBD2. Germline V gives CDR1 GTSNPN, CDR2 SVGIG (reference sequence). This CDR3 contains 14 residues. Trimming took 4 bases from V and 2 from J; bases not matched to a gene: 4. The CDR3: CAWNLAGVTDTQYF. CDR3 bases: TGTGCCTGGAATTTAGCGGGAGTCACAGATACGCAGTATTTT.

This clone is a singleton in its sample. The V and J genes are TRBV14 and TRBJ1-5; D gene uncertain. Germline assignment: CDR1 SGHDN and CDR2 FVKESK. The CDR3 runs to 13 residues. V was shortened by 3 bases and J by 4 bases, with 7 bases between the two germline ends. CDR3 sequence reads: CASSHGFNQPQHF. The CDR3 DNA sequence: TGTGCCAGCAGCCACGGGTTTAATCAGCCCCAGCATTTT.

This chain joins TRBV2 and TRBJ2-7; possible D gene TRBD1, 6 bases. This CDR3 contains 15 residues. Germline V CDR1 and CDR2: SNHLY, FYNNEI. V was pared by 2 bases and J by 3 bases, with 14 bases between. In DNA, the CDR3 is TGTGCCAGCAGTGAATCGGACAGCAACTACTACGAGCAGTACTTC. It is translated as CASSESDSNYYEQYF.

The chain links TRBV11-3 to TRBJ1-2; TRBD1 matches 7 bases. Losses at the gene ends were 5 bases for V and 4 bases for J; bases not matched to a gene: 1. The CDR3 loop spans 12 amino acids. In germline, CDR1 is SGHNT, CDR2 YENEEA. The CDR3 nucleotides are TGTGCCAGCAGCCGGGACAGCTATGGCTACACCTTC. Its translation is CASSRDSYGYTF. The full variable domain, rest sourced from reference TRBV11-3 and TRBJ1-2, is EAGVVQSPRYKIIEKKQPVAFWCNPISGHNTLYWYLQNLGQGPELLIRYENEEAVDDSQLPKDRFSAERLKGVDSTLKIQPAELGDSAVYLCASSRDSYGYTFGSGTRLTVV.

This chain joins TRBV2 and TRBJ2-3, with 9 bases fitting TRBD1. Trimming at V came to 5 bases and at J to 6 bases, leaving 12 bases not matched to a gene. CDR1 is SNHLY, CDR2 FYNNEI, per germline. The CDR3 sequence is 16 residues long. This CDR3 reads CASSTGGANPGDTQYF. The CDR3 DNA reads TGTGCCAGCAGTACAGGGGGCGCAAACCCAGGGGATACGCAGTATTTT.

The chain uses TRBV9 and TRBJ2-5; D assignment may be TRBD1 or TRBD2 (6 bases each). Germline V CDR1 and CDR2: SGDLS, YYNGEE. Trimming left V 3 bases short and J 4 bases short, with 22 bases between. CDR3 length: 17 residues. The CDR3 loop is CASSGARGGEGGETQYF. The CDR3, as DNA: TGTGCCAGCAGCGGGGCGAGGGGCGGAGAGGGGGGAGAGACCCAGTACTTC.

Of note for this clone: Sequence at one end of the junction differs from germline and may be a read error. The gene calls are TRBV4-2 and TRBJ2-3; D remains ambiguous. CDR1 and CDR2 from the germline V gene are LGHNA and YNFKEQ. The CDR3 runs to 15 residues. The CDR3 DNA reads as TGTGCCAGCAGCGAAGAAGCCTGGAACACAGATACGCAGTATTTT. This translates into CASSEEAWNTDTQYF.

This rearrangement joins TRBV4-1 to TRBJ1-1, with D tentatively TRBD1 (6 bases). Germline V gives CDR1 MGHRA, CDR2 YSYEKL. Trimming left V 1 base short and J 3 bases short, with 15 bases between. The CDR3 extends over 16 amino acids. The CDR3 loop reads CASSQAPGDMYTEAFF. The CDR3 DNA reads as TGCGCCAGCAGCCAAGCGCCAGGGGATATGTACACTGAAGCTTTCTTT.

This sequence joins TRBV28 and TRBJ1-1; D uncertain. V dropped 10 bases and J dropped 1 base, with 13 bases sitting between them. This CDR3 region has 13 residues. Germline CDR1 reads MDHEN; CDR2 reads SYDVKM. DNA of the CDR3: TGTGCCACCTACGACCGGGAGAACACTGAAGCTTTCTTT. Its translation is CATYDRENTEAFF.

The J gene is TRBJ2-1, the V gene TRBV19; 9 nucleotides match TRBD2. V dropped 1 base and J dropped 6; count of bases not matched to a gene: 4. The germline CDR1 and CDR2 sequences are LNHDA and SQIVND (reference sequence). The CDR3 is 15 residues long. DNA of the CDR3: TGTGCCAGTAGTATAGGCCCAGCGGGGGGCAATGAGCAGTTCTTC. This encodes CASSIGPAGGNEQFF.

The V and J genes are TRBV15 and TRBJ1-2; a weak D match, TRBD1 (6 bases). Germline CDR1 is LNHNV and CDR2 is YYDKDF (reference sequence). V gave up 0 bases and J gave up 6 bases, with 14 bases separating them. CDR3 size: 15 residues. CDR3 DNA sequence: TGTGCCACCAGCAGAGATACCGGGAGGGGGGATGGCTACACCTTC. Residues: CATSRDTGRGDGYTF.